The clone carrying this T cell receptor (beta chain) was counted a few times. CDR1 is SGHVS and CDR2 is FQNEAQ in the germline V gene. V was trimmed by 5 bases and J by 4 bases, leaving 14 bases between them. CDR3 size: 14 residues. The data are from a study of cytomegalovirus exposure and HLA in healthy donors. Sampled while nominally healthy, donors likely had unrecorded immune exposures. The PCR employed 60 Vbeta primers together with 13 Jbeta primers. Original handling: Approximately 11 million of some 80 million unique TCR beta chains were shared, per a later count. Measured with immunoSEQ multiplex PCR; TCRdb has only the in-frame clones, and not every one. Clonal size and the V and J genes are those of that table, whereas D and trimming came from the DNA. There are roughly 90,000 clones in the sample; roughly 80% occur only once, and approximately 2.1% lies in the top ten.

This sequence originates from a man younger than 35 in good health and CMV-seronegative. The sequenced sample was PBMCs. The chain employs TRBV7-8 and TRBJ1-2, with D perhaps TRBD1 (5 bases). CDR3 nucleotides: TGTGCCAGCAGCATTTTCACCGGGGGCTATGGCTACACCTTC. Residues: CASSIFTGGYGYTF. The variable domain in full, completed from reference TRBV7-8 and TRBJ1-2, reads GAGVSQSPRYKVAKRGQDVALRCDPISGHVSLFWYQQALGQGPEFLTYFQNEAQLDKSGLPSDRFFAERPEGSVSTLKIQRTQQEDSAVYLCASSIFTGGYGYTFGSGTRLTVV.